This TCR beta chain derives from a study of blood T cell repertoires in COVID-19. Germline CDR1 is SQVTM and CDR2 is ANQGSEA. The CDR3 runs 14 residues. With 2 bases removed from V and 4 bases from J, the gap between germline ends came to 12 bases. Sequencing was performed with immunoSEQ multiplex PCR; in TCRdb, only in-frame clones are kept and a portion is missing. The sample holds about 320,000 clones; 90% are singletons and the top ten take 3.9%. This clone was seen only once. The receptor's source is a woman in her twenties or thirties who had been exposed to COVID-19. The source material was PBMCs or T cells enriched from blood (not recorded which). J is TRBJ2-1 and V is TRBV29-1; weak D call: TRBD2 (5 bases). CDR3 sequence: CSVESRGPYNEQFF. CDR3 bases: TGCAGCGTTGAAAGTCGGGGTCCTTACAATGAGCAGTTCTTC.